This T cell receptor beta chain appears in the sequencing data of a study of glioma-infiltrating T cells after dendritic cell vaccination. Study background: Autologous tumor lysate-pulsed dendritic cell vaccination was given between about 2003 and 2012.

Some clones are missing from TCRdb's copy, which holds only in-frame ones; the method was immunoSEQ multiplex PCR. This repertoire shows approximately 84,000 clones, more than 75% found once; its top ten account for roughly 14%. Selection required adequate fresh-frozen tumor tissue plus more than two years' survival data. No glioblastoma patient carried an isocitrate dehydrogenase mutation. The source material was blood, sampled before dendritic cell vaccination. This TCR derives from a human donor with glioblastoma.

Here the CDR3 DNA reads TGCGCCAGCAGCCAAGGGTGGGGGCGGCCCACTGAAGCTTTCTTT. This gives the protein CASSQGWGRPTEAFF. The chain uses TRBV4-1 and TRBJ1-1; tentatively, D is TRBD1 (6 bases). CDR1 MGHRA and CDR2 YSYEKL come from the germline V gene. The CDR3 runs 15 residues. The V gene lost 1 base and the J gene lost 4 bases, with 13 bases spanning the gap.